This TCR beta chain came from a study of identical twins. V was cut by 9 bases and J by 5 bases, with 20 bases left in between. The CDR3 is made up of 14 amino acids. The germline V gene has CDR1 SGHRS and CDR2 YFSETQ. TCRdb recomputed calls from the 5' RACE reads with MiXCR, one row per CDR3 protein. The table lists 1.5 million to 2 million distinct CDR3 sequences, about 32% of them singletons. Sequenced sample: cord blood. The TCR originated in a newborn girl in good health. The J gene is TRBJ1-1, the V gene TRBV5-1; TRBD1 is a possible D gene (6 bases). The CDR3 is CATDPGGLGTEAFF. The CDR3, as DNA: TGCGCCACCGACCCCGGGGGGCTGGGAACTGAAGCTTTCTTT.